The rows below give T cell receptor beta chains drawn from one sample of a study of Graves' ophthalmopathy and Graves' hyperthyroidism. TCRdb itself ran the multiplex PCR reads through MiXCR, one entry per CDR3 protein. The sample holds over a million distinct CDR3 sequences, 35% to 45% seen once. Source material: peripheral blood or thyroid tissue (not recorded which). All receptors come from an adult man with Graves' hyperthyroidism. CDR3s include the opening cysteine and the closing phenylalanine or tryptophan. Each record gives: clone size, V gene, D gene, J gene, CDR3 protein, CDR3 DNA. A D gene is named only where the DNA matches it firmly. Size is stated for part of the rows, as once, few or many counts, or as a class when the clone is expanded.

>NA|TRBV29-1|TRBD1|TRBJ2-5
CSVSTGTGPHF
TGCAGCGTTTCGACAGGGACGGGTCCACACTTC
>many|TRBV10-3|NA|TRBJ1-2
CAISESIPIGDGYTF
TGTGCCATCAGTGAGTCGATCCCTATCGGGGATGGCTACACCTTC
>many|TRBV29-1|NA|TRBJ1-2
CSVVGSFDYGYTF
TGCAGCGTTGTAGGGAGTTTCGACTATGGCTACACCTTC
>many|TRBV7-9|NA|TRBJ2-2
CASSAPQLERGELFF
TGTGCCAGCAGCGCGCCCCAATTAGAACGCGGGGAGCTGTTTTTT
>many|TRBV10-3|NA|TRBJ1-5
CAIRDRSNQPQHF
TGTGCCATCAGGGACAGAAGCAATCAGCCCCAGCATTTT
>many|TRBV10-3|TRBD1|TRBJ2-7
CAISTGTGPYEQYF
TGTGCCATCAGTACCGGGACAGGCCCCTACGAGCAGTACTTC
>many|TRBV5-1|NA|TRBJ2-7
CASSLVGGPAYEQYF
TGCGCCAGCAGCTTGGTTGGGGGTCCAGCCTACGAGCAGTACTTC
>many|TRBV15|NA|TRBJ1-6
CATSRDGGRHNSPLHF
TGTGCCACCAGCAGAGATGGTGGCAGGCATAATTCACCCCTCCACTTT
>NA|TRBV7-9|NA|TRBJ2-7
CASSFLAASYEQYF
TGTGCCAGCAGCTTTCTCGCTGCCTCCTACGAGCAGTACTTC
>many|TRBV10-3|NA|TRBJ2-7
CAITPDGVRVGSYEQYF
TGTGCCATCACTCCGGACGGAGTAAGGGTGGGTTCCTACGAGCAGTACTTC
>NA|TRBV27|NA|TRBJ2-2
CASPSGTVTGELFF
TGTGCCAGTCCGTCCGGGACGGTCACCGGGGAGCTGTTTTTT
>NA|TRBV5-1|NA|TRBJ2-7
CASSSTVRDYEQYF
TGCGCCAGCAGTTCGACAGTTAGGGACTACGAGCAGTACTTC
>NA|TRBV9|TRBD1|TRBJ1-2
CASSTTGGGRDYGYTF
TGTGCCAGCTCGACGACAGGGGGAGGGCGGGACTATGGCTACACCTTC
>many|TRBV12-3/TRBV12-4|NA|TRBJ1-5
CASSHAGNQPQHF
TGTGCCAGCTCCCACGCGGGGAATCAGCCCCAGCATTTT
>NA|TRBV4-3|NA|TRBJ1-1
CASSPDKLREGETEAFF
TGCGCCAGCAGCCCTGACAAACTTCGGGAGGGTGAGACTGAAGCTTTCTTT
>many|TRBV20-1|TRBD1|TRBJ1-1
CSADWTGNTEAFF
TGCAGTGCTGACTGGACAGGAAACACTGAAGCTTTCTTT
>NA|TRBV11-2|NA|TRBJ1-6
CASSGVGGSSPLHF
TGCGCCAGCAGCGGGGTGGGGGGCAGCTCACCCCTCCACTTT
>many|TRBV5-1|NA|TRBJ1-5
CASSRDGRSNQPQHF
TGCGCCAGCAGCCGGGACGGTCGTAGCAATCAGCCCCAGCATTTT
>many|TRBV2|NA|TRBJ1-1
CASKDRPEAFF
TGTGCCAGCAAAGACAGACCTGAAGCTTTCTTT
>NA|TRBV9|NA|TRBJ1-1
CASSVGTRTEAFF
TGTGCCAGCAGCGTCGGGACAAGAACTGAAGCTTTCTTT
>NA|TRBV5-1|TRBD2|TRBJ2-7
CANSRLGLTYEQYF
TGCGCCAACAGCCGACTGGGACTAACTTACGAGCAGTACTTC
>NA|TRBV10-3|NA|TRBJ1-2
CAITGGINYGYTF
TGTGCCATCACGGGGGGTATTAACTATGGCTACACCTTC
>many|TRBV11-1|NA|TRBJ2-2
CASSLPNTGELFF
TGTGCCAGCAGCTTACCCAACACCGGGGAGCTGTTTTTT
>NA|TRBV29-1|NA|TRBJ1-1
CSAEGRGGEAFF
TGCAGCGCAGAGGGCCGGGGGGGCGAAGCTTTCTTT
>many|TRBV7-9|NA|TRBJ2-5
CASSLDRERETQYF
TGTGCCAGCAGCTTAGACAGGGAGCGGGAGACCCAGTACTTC
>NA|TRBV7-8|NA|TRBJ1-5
CASTPNTGRPQHF
TGTGCCAGTACCCCCAACACAGGGCGTCCCCAGCATTTT
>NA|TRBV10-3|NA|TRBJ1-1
CAGSDRDGVGAEAFF
TGTGCCGGGTCGGACCGCGACGGGGTGGGCGCTGAAGCTTTCTTT
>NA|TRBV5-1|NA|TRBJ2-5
CAIGSRAEETQCF
TGCGCCATCGGCTCGCGGGCAGAAGAGACCCAGTGCTTC
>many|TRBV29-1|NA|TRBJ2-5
CSAGPHGQLEETQYF
TGCAGCGCTGGCCCCCACGGACAGCTTGAAGAGACCCAGTACTTC
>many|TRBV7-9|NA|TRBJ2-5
CASSSPGGLLEETQYF
TGTGCCAGCAGCTCCCCAGGTGGTCTGTTAGAAGAGACCCAGTACTTC
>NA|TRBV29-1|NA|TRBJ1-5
CRVADRYNQSQHF
TGCAGAGTCGCCGACAGATACAATCAGTCCCAGCATTTT
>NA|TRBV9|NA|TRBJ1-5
CACSVPGIRSNQPQHF
TGTGCCTGCAGCGTTCCCGGCATTCGTAGCAATCAGCCCCAGCATTTT
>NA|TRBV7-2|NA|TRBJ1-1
CASSSALRTEAFF
TGTGCCAGCAGCTCCGCGTTGCGGACTGAAGCTTTCTTT
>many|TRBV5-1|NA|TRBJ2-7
CASSLTPAGYEQYF
TGCGCCAGCAGCTTGACACCGGCGGGCTACGAGCAGTACTTC